These 30 T cell receptor beta chains were sequenced from one sample in a study of PD-1 blockade in classical Hodgkin lymphoma. Assay: immunoSEQ multiplex PCR; the TCRdb copy retains only in-frame clones and omits some. This repertoire shows about 110,000 clones, roughly nine tenths found once; its top ten account for 20%. Patients all relapsed after autologous stem cell transplantation, and there was variation in brentuximab vedotin exposure. Here the sequenced sample was peripheral blood mononuclear cells (PBMCs), taken before the second cycle of nivolumab. The source is a human donor with classical Hodgkin lymphoma.

The J gene is TRBJ2-5, the V gene TRBV19; a weak D match, TRBD2 (6 bases). Between the trimmed V and J ends, which lost 1 base and 3 bases, there was a span of 6 bases. The germline CDR1 and CDR2 sequences are LNHDA and SQIVND (reference sequence). This CDR3 region has 13 residues. The DNA for the CDR3 is TGTGCCAGTAGTATAGCGGGAGAAGAGACCCAGTACTTC. Its translation: CASSIAGEETQYF.

The chain is built from TRBV5-4 and TRBJ2-5, with D tentatively TRBD1 (6 bases). Germline V lookup: CDR1 SGHNT, CDR2 YYREEE (reference sequence). The CDR3 has 17 amino acids. V gave up 0 bases and J gave up 1 base, with 16 bases separating them. The chain's CDR3 is CASSLASTRGGQETQYF. CDR3 DNA sequence: TGTGCCAGCAGCTTGGCCTCTACGCGAGGGGGCCAAGAGACCCAGTACTTC.

V and J are TRBV4-1 and TRBJ2-2; D is undetermined. The germline CDR1 and CDR2 sequences are MGHRA and YSYEKL. V lost 6 bases and J lost 2, with 10 bases in between. The CDR3 covers 14 residues. CDR3 in DNA: TGCGCCAGCAGGGACGGTTTAAACACCGGGGAGCTGTTTTTT. Protein sequence: CASRDGLNTGELFF.

The chain links TRBV11-3 to TRBJ2-2; D is unclear. This CDR3 region has 16 residues. The V gene's germline CDR1 is SGHNT and CDR2 YENEEA. The ends were cut back, 3 bases at V and 1 base at J, with 12 bases in the middle. CDR3 bases: TGTGCCAGCAGCTTCAGATCCCCCTTGAACACCGGGGAGCTGTTTTTT. It specifies CASSFRSPLNTGELFF.

The chain carries TRBV10-3 and TRBJ2-1; TRBD1 agrees at 8 bases. The CDR3 is 16 amino acids. The germline CDR1 and CDR2 sequences are ENHRY and SYGVKD. With V trimmed by 2 bases and J by 6 bases, 9 bases remained unmatched. The CDR3 region is CAISEQTGDRGNEQFF. Written as DNA, the CDR3 is TGTGCCATCAGTGAGCAGACAGGGGATAGGGGCAATGAGCAGTTCTTC.

The rearrangement links TRBV4-3 to TRBJ1-2; D possibly corresponds to TRBD1 (6 bases). The CDR3 length is 16 residues. Germline lookup yields CDR1 LGHNA and CDR2 YSLEER. V was clipped by 1 base and J by 3 bases, with 15 bases between them. CDR3: CASSQVRGGLDYGYTF. The DNA of the CDR3 is TGCGCCAGCAGCCAAGTGCGGGGGGGGCTGGACTATGGCTACACCTTC.

This chain connects TRBV27 to TRBJ2-3, with D perhaps being TRBD1 or TRBD2 (5 bases each). The CDR3 spans 14 residues. V lost 6 bases and J 4 bases, leaving 14 bases between the germline ends. The V gene's germline CDR1 is MNHEY and CDR2 SMNVEV (reference sequence). The CDR3 DNA reads as TGTGCCAGCAGCTTCTCGGGACGCTCAGATACGCAGTATTTT. Its translation is CASSFSGRSDTQYF.

This chain joins TRBV7-9 and TRBJ2-1, with 13 bases identical to TRBD2. The V gene end was trimmed by 6 bases and the J gene end by 9 bases; junction bases not matched to a gene: 11. Germline CDR1 is SEHNR and CDR2 is FQNEAQ (reference sequence). The CDR3 is 16 residues long. The CDR3 region has the DNA TGTGCCAGCAGTTCTAGGACTAGCGGGAGTGCAAGTGAGCAGTTCTTC. It encodes CASSSRTSGSASEQFF.

This chain joins TRBV6-1 and TRBJ1-6; D unresolved. This CDR3 region has 16 residues. From germline, CDR1 is MNHNS and CDR2 SASEGT. V lost 4 bases and J lost 5, with 15 bases in between. This chain's CDR3 is CASSGHKDFDNSPLHF. The CDR3 DNA sequence: TGTGCCAGCAGTGGTCATAAGGACTTCGATAATTCACCCCTCCACTTT.

The rearrangement uses TRBV10-3 and TRBJ2-5; D gene unclear. Trimming cost V 3 bases and J 5 bases, with 4 bases left between them. Germline V gene sequence: CDR1 ENHRY, CDR2 SYGVKD. The CDR3 is 11 amino acids. CDR3 residues: CAISDRETQYF. The DNA of the CDR3 is TGTGCCATCAGTGACCGGGAGACCCAGTACTTC.

The gene calls are TRBV6-1 and TRBJ1-6; D unclear. The CDR3 runs 15 residues. The V gene's germline CDR1 is MNHNS and CDR2 SASEGT. Trimming cost V 9 bases and J 7 bases, with 19 bases left between them. The CDR3 protein is CARVSRPNINSPLHF. The CDR3 DNA follows: TGTGCCAGGGTCTCCAGGCCAAACATAAATTCACCCCTCCACTTT.

This chain joins TRBV27 and TRBJ2-1; perhaps TRBD2 as D (6 bases). V dropped 2 bases and J dropped 8 bases, with 13 bases sitting between them. The V gene's germline CDR1 is MNHEY and CDR2 SMNVEV (reference sequence). The CDR3 runs 14 residues. The CDR3 sequence: CASSLGRSGDEQFF. The CDR3 nucleotides are TGTGCCAGCAGTTTAGGGAGGTCGGGTGATGAGCAGTTCTTC.

This rearrangement joins TRBV28 to TRBJ1-1; D is ambiguous. V lost 3 bases and J lost 1, with 12 bases in between. Germline CDR1 MDHEN, CDR2 SYDVKM. The CDR3 is 15 amino acids. The CDR3 sequence: CASSFYRLRNTEAFF. In DNA, the CDR3 is TGTGCCAGCAGTTTTTACAGACTCAGGAACACTGAAGCTTTCTTT.

The genes are TRBV2 and TRBJ1-2; D is uncertain. V lost 3 bases and J 7 bases, leaving 21 bases between the germline ends. Germline V gene data show CDR1 as SNHLY and CDR2 as FYNNEI. The CDR3 covers 16 residues. This CDR3 reads CASSDSGPMRAGGYTF. DNA of the CDR3: TGTGCCAGCAGTGATAGCGGCCCAATGCGGGCGGGTGGCTACACCTTC.

The genes are TRBV6-5 and TRBJ2-1; the match to TRBD2 covers 16 bases. Looked up from germline, CDR1 is MNHEY and CDR2 is SVGAGI. Losses at the gene ends were 4 bases for V and 10 bases for J; bases not matched to a gene: 7. The length of the CDR3 is 16 residues. Here the CDR3 DNA reads TGTGCCAGCAGTTCGACCGGGACTAGCGGGAGGGGAGAGCAGTTCTTC. Its translation is CASSSTGTSGRGEQFF.

The rearrangement uses TRBV15 and TRBJ1-1, with 8 positions matching TRBD1. From germline, CDR1 is LNHNV and CDR2 YYDKDF (reference sequence). The CDR3 length is 14 residues. V was pared by 5 bases and J by 1 base, with 3 bases of the junction left unmatched. The CDR3 is CATSSGTGNTEAFF. The CDR3 DNA reads as TGTGCCACCAGCTCGGGGACAGGGAACACTGAAGCTTTCTTT.

The chain uses TRBV6-1 and TRBJ2-4; D may be TRBD2 (5 bases). The CDR3 has 13 residues. Between the trimmed V and J ends, which lost 3 bases and 8 bases, there was a span of 11 bases. Germline values: CDR1 MNHNS, CDR2 SASEGT. This CDR3 reads CASSEVTRDIQYF. DNA for the CDR3: TGTGCCAGCAGTGAGGTCACGAGGGACATTCAGTACTTC.

CDR3 nucleotide sequence: TGTGCCAGCAGTTACGAATACACACTCGGGGAGCTGTTTTTT. Its protein is CASSYEYTLGELFF. J is TRBJ2-2 and V is TRBV6-4; D uncertain. V lost 5 bases, J lost 7 bases, and 14 bases lay in between. Germline V lookup: CDR1 MRHNA, CDR2 SNTAGT. CDR3 size: 14 residues.

V is TRBV27 and J is TRBJ1-1; 8 nucleotides line up with TRBD1. Germline V CDR1 and CDR2: MNHEY, SMNVEV (reference sequence). V dropped 6 bases and J dropped 0; count of bases not matched to a gene: 6. The CDR3 consists of 15 residues. The CDR3 DNA is TGTGCCAGCAGACCGACAGGGGATTTGAACACTGAAGCTTTCTTT. Translating it yields CASRPTGDLNTEAFF.

The CDR3 reads CASSPWTSGRAITGELFF. The DNA for the CDR3 is TGTGCCAGCAGCCCATGGACTAGCGGGAGGGCCATCACCGGGGAGCTGTTTTTT. The V gene is TRBV7-2, the J gene TRBJ2-2; 15 nucleotides match TRBD2. This CDR3 has 18 amino acids. Germline V gene lookup returns CDR1 SGHTA and CDR2 FQGNSA. Germline trimming cut 5 bases from V and 4 bases from J; bases unmatched to any gene: 8.

The chain joins TRBV28 to TRBJ1-1; D is unclear. V was clipped by 1 base and J by 0 bases, with 9 bases between them. CDR3 size: 15 residues. Germline-derived CDR1 and CDR2 are MDHEN and SYDVKM. The CDR3 coding sequence is TGTGCCAGCAGTTTATTATCGGGCGTGAACACTGAAGCTTTCTTT. It specifies CASSLLSGVNTEAFF.

This chain joins TRBV15 and TRBJ2-1; the D is unclear. This CDR3 spans 15 amino acids. The germline V gene has CDR1 LNHNV and CDR2 YYDKDF (reference sequence). Trimming cost V 3 bases and J 4 bases, with 13 bases left between them. Written as DNA, the CDR3 is TGTGCCACCAGCAGCGTTCCTACGCGTTACAATGAGCAGTTCTTC. Its translation: CATSSVPTRYNEQFF.

This clone occurred once. The chain joins TRBV6-1 to TRBJ2-4, with 7 bases fitting TRBD1. V shed 5 bases and J 6 bases; nucleotides not matched to a gene: 7. Germline V CDR1 and CDR2: MNHNS, SASEGT. There are 14 residues in the CDR3. The CDR3 loop is CASSTQGWGNIQYF. CDR3 nucleotide sequence: TGTGCCAGCAGTACACAGGGGTGGGGAAACATTCAGTACTTC.

The V gene is TRBV29-1, the J gene TRBJ2-3; D is unclear. Per germline, CDR1 SQVTM and CDR2 ANQGSEA. The ends were cut back, 5 bases at V and 0 bases at J, with 9 bases in the middle. There are 13 residues in the CDR3. DNA of the CDR3: TGCAGCGTTCGGGCAGACAGCACAGATACGCAGTATTTT. It encodes CSVRADSTDTQYF.

This chain joins TRBV6-1 and TRBJ2-1, with 9 bases matching TRBD2. Per germline, CDR1 MNHNS and CDR2 SASEGT. The length of the CDR3 is 12 residues. V shed 7 bases and J 10 bases; nucleotides not matched to a gene: 5. The CDR3 region is CASKLAGREQFF. CDR3 nucleotide sequence: TGTGCCAGCAAACTAGCGGGCAGAGAGCAGTTCTTC.

The chain carries TRBV15 and TRBJ1-1; 9 nucleotides agree with TRBD1. J gave up 6 bases and V 8 bases, and 10 bases lay outside the gene matches. In germline, CDR1 is LNHNV, CDR2 YYDKDF (reference sequence). The CDR3 totals 14 residues. The CDR3 is CATGRGGQGAEAFF. The CDR3 DNA is TGTGCCACCGGACGGGGGGGACAGGGTGCTGAAGCTTTCTTT. Variable domain in full (rest from reference TRBV15 and TRBJ1-1): DAMVIQNPRYQVTQFGKPVTLSCSQTLNHNVMYWYQQKSSQAPKLLFHYYDKDFNNEADTPDNFQSRRPNTSFCFLDIRSPGLGDTAMYLCATGRGGQGAEAFFGQGTRLTVV.

V is TRBV19 and J is TRBJ2-3, with D possibly matching TRBD1 (5 bases). Germline CDR1 is LNHDA and CDR2 is SQIVND (reference sequence). The CDR3 consists of 13 residues. The V end lost 5 bases, the J end lost 2 bases, and 8 bases lay between the germline ends. The CDR3 region has the DNA TGTGCCAGTAGTCCAGGGTTCACAGATACGCAGTATTTT. Its protein product is CASSPGFTDTQYF. Using reference TRBV19 and TRBJ2-3 for the parts outside the CDR3, the full variable domain is DGGITQSPKYLFRKEGQNVTLSCEQNLNHDAMYWYRQDPGQGLRLIYYSQIVNDFQKGDIAEGYSVSREKKESFPLTVTSAQKNPTAFYLCASSPGFTDTQYFGPGTRLTVL.

This chain connects TRBV5-4 to TRBJ1-2, with 7 bases that match TRBD1. Germline loops: CDR1 SGHNT, CDR2 YYREEE (reference sequence). J gave up 8 bases and V 5 bases, and 6 bases lay outside the gene matches. The CDR3 sequence is 12 residues long. CDR3 sequence (DNA): TGTGCCAGCAGTGGGGAGGGACAGGGCTACACCTTC. It encodes CASSGEGQGYTF.

The V and J genes are TRBV5-4 and TRBJ2-3, with 9 bases lining up with TRBD2. Losses at the gene ends were 2 bases for V and 3 bases for J; bases not matched to a gene: 4. CDR1 and CDR2 from the germline V gene are SGHNT and YYREEE (reference sequence). The CDR3 covers 15 residues. DNA of the CDR3: TGTGCCAGCAGCTTCCGGCGGGAGGGGACAGATACGCAGTATTTT. It codes for CASSFRREGTDTQYF.

The V call is TRBV2, the J call TRBJ2-7; 10 bases map to TRBD1. Germline trimming cut 5 bases from V and 5 bases from J; bases unmatched to any gene: 3. The germline gives CDR1 SNHLY, CDR2 FYNNEI. The CDR3 totals 13 residues. The CDR3 protein is CASSRTGGDEQYF. The DNA of the CDR3 is TGTGCCAGCAGTAGGACAGGGGGGGACGAGCAGTACTTC.